This T cell receptor beta chain is from a study of spatial heterogeneity in lung cancer. TCRdb re-analysed the 5' RACE reads in MiXCR, keeping a single row per CDR3 protein. The sample holds around 87,000 distinct CDR3 sequences; 9.5% to 15% are singletons and the top ten take just over 40%. The time point denotes: sample taken at primary tumor resection. From tumor, nontumor lung or frozen PBMC, whole RNA was taken unsorted for sequencing. This clonotype was sampled from a male donor with early-stage non-small cell lung cancer. This specimen was PBMCs, taken at surgery.

In DNA, the CDR3 is TGCGCCAGCAGCTTTCGACAGGGGGTTAATTCACCCCTCCACTTT. The encoded protein is CASSFRQGVNSPLHF. The chain joins TRBV5-1 to TRBJ1-6; TRBD1 aligns across 9 bases. Germline-derived CDR1 and CDR2 are SGHRS and YFSETQ. Unmatched junction bases numbered 3, after V lost 2 bases and J lost 6 bases. This CDR3 comprises 15 residues.